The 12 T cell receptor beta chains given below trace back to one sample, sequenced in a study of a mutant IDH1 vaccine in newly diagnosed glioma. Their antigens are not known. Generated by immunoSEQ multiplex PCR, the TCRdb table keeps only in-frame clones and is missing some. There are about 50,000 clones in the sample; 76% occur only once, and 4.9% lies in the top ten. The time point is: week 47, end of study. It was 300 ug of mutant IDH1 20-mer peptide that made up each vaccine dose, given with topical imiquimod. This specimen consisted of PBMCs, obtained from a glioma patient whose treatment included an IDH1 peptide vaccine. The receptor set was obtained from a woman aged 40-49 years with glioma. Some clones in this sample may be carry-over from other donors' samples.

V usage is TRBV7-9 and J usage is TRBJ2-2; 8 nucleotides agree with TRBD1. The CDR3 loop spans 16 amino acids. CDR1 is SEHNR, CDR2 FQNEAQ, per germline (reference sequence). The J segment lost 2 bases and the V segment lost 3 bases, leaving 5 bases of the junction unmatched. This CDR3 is CASSFRTGINTGELFF. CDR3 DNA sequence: TGTGCCAGCAGCTTCCGGACAGGGATTAACACCGGGGAGCTGTTTTTT.

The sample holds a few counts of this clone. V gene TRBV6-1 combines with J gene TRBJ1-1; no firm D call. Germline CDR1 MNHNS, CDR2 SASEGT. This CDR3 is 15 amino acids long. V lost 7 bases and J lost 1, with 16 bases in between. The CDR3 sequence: CASIGLISRNTEAFF. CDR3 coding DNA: TGTGCCAGCATCGGACTTATATCACGGAACACTGAAGCTTTCTTT.

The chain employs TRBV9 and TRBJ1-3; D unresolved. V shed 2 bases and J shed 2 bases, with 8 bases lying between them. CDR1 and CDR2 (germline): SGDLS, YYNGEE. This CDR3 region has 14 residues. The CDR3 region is CASSVSGPGNTIYF. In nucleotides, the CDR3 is TGTGCCAGCAGCGTTTCAGGCCCTGGAAACACCATATATTTT.

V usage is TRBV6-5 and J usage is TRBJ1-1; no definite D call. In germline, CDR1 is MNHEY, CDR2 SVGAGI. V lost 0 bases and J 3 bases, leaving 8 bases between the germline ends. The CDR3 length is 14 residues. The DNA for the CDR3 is TGTGCCAGCAGTTACTCGACTGGGGACACTGAAGCTTTCTTT. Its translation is CASSYSTGDTEAFF.

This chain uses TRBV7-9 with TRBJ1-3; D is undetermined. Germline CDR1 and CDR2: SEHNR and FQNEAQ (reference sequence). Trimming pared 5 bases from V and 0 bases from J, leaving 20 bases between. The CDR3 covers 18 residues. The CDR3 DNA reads TGTGCCAGCAGCCTATTTCGTTTCCTAATAGGCTCTGGAAACACCATATATTTT. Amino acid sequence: CASSLFRFLIGSGNTIYF.

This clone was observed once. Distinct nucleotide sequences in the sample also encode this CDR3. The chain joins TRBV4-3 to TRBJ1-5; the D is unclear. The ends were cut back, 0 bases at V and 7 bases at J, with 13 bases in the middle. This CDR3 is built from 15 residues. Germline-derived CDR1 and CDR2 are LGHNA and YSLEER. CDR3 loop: CASSQESAPGQPQHF. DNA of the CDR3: TGCGCCAGCAGCCAAGAGAGCGCACCGGGGCAGCCCCAGCATTTT.

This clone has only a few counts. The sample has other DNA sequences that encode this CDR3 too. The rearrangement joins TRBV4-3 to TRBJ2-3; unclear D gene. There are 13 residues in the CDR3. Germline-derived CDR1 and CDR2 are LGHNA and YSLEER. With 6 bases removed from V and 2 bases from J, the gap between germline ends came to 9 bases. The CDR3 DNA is TGCGCCAGCAGGGGTCAATCCACAGATACGCAGTATTTT. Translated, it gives CASRGQSTDTQYF.

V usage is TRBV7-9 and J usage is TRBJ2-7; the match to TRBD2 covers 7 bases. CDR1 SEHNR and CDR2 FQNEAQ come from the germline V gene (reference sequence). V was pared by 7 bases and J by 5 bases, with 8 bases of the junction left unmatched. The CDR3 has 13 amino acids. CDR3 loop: CASTGRRGDEQYF. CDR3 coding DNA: TGTGCCAGCACCGGACGCCGGGGGGACGAGCAGTACTTC.

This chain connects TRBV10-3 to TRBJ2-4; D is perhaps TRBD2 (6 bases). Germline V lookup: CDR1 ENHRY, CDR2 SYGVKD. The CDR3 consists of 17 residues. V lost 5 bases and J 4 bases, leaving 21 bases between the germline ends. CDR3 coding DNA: TGTGCCATCAGTTCGGGACTCACAACGCCTCTAAAAAACATTCAGTACTTC. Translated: CAISSGLTTPLKNIQYF.

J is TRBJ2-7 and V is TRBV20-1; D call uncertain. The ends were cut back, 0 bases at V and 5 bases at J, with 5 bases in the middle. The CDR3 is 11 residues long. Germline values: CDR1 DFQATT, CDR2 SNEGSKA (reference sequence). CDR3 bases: TGCAGTGCTAGAGATAGAAACGAGCAGTACTTC. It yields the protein CSARDRNEQYF.

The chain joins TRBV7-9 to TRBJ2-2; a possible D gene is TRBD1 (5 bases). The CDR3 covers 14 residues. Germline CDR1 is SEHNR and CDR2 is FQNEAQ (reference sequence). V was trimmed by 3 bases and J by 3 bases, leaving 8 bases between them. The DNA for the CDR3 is TGTGCCAGCAGCTTCAGGGCGTACACCGGGGAGCTGTTTTTT. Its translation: CASSFRAYTGELFF.

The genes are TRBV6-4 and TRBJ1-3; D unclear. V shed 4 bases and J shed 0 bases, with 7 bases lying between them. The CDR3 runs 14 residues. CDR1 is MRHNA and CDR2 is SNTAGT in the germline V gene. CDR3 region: CASSVASSGNTIYF. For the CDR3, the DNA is TGTGCCAGCAGTGTGGCCTCCTCTGGAAACACCATATATTTT.